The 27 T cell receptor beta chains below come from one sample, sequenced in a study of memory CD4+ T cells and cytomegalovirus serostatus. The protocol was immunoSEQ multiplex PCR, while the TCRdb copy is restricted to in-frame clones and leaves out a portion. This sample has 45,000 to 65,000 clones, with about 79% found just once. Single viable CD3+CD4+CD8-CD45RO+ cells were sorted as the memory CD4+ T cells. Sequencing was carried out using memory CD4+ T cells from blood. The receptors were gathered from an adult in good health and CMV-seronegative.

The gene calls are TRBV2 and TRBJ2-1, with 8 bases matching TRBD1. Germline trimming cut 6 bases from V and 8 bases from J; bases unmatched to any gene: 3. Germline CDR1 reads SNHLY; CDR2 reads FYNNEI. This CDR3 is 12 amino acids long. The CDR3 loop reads CASSDRGDEQFF. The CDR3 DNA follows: TGTGCCAGCAGCGACAGGGGCGATGAGCAGTTCTTC.

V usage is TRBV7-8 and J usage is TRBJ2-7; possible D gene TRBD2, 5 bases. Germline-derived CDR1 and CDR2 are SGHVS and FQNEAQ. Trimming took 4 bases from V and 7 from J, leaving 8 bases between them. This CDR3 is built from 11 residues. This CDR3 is CASSSRLEQYF. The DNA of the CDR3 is TGTGCCAGCAGCTCCAGACTAGAGCAGTACTTC. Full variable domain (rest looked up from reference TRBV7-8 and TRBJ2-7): GAGVSQSPRYKVAKRGQDVALRCDPISGHVSLFWYQQALGQGPEFLTYFQNEAQLDKSGLPSDRFFAERPEGSVSTLKIQRTQQEDSAVYLCASSSRLEQYFGPGTRLTVT.

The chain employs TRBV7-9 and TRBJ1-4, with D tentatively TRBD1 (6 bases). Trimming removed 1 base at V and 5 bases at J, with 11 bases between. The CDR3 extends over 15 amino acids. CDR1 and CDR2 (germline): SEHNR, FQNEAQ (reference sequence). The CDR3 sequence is CASSLEQGVNEKLFF. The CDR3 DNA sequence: TGTGCCAGCAGCTTAGAACAGGGAGTAAATGAAAAACTGTTTTTT. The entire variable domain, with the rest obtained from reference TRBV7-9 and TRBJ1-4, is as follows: DTGVSQNPRHKITKRGQNVTFRCDPISEHNRLYWYRQTLGQGPEFLTYFQNEAQLEKSRLLSDRFSAERPKGSFSTLEIQRTEQGDSAMYLCASSLEQGVNEKLFFGSGTQLSVL.

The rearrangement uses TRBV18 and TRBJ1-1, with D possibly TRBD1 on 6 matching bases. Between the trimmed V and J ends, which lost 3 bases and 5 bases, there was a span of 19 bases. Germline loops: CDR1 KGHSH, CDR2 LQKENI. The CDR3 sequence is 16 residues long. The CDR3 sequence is CASSPNQGRVDTEAFF. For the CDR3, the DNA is TGTGCCAGCTCACCCAACCAGGGGAGGGTGGATACTGAAGCTTTCTTT.

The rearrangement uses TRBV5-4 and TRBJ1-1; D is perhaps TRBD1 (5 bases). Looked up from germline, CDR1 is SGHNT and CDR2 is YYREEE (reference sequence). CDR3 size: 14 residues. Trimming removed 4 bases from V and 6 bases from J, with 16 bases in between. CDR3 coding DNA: TGTGCCAGCAGCATGCAGAGGGGTAGCGCTGAAGCTTTCTTT. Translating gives CASSMQRGSAEAFF.

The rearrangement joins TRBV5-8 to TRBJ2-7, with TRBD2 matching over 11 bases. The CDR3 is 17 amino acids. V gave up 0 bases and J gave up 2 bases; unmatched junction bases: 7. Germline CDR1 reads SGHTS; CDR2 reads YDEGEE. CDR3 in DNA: TGTGCCAGCAGCTTGGGCTCCGGGACTAGCGGAACCTACGAGCAGTACTTC. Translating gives CASSLGSGTSGTYEQYF.

CDR3 loop: CASSTTGQGVDEQYF. The CDR3 bases are TGTGCCAGCAGCACGACGGGACAGGGGGTCGACGAGCAGTACTTC. This rearrangement joins TRBV5-6 to TRBJ2-5, with TRBD1 matching over 11 bases. The DNA end is a closer match to TRBJ2-7, so the J assignment may be wrong. The CDR3 runs to 15 residues. CDR1 SGHDT and CDR2 YYEEEE come from the germline V gene.

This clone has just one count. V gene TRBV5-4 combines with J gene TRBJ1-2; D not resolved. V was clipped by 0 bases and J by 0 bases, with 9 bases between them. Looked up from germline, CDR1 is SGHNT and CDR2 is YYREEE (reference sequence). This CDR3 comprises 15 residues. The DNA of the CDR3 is TGTGCCAGCAGCTTGGGCGGCAACTCTAACTATGGCTACACCTTC. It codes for CASSLGGNSNYGYTF.

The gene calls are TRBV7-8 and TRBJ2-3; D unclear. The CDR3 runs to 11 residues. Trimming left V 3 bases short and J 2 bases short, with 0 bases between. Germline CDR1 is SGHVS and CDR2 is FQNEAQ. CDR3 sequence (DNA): TGTGCCAGCAGCTTCACAGATACGCAGTATTTT. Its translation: CASSFTDTQYF.

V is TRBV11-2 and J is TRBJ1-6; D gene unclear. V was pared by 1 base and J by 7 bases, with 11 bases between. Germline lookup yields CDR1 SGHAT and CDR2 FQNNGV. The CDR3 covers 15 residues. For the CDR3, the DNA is TGTGCCAGCAGCTTAGCCGGGTCGGGGAATTCACCCCTCCACTTT. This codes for CASSLAGSGNSPLHF.

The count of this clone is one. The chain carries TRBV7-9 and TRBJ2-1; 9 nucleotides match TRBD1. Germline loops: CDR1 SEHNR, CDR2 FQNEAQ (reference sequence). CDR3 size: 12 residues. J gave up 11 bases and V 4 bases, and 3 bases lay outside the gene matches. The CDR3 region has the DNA TGTGCCAGCAGCTCGACAGGGGGAAAGCAGTTCTTC. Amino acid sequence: CASSSTGGKQFF.

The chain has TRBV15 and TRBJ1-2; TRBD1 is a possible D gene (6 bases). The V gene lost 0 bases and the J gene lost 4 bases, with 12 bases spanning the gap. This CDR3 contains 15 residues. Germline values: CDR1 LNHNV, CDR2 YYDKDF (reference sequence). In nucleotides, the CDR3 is TGTGCCACCAGCAGAGATATTCGGGACACCTATGGCTACACCTTC. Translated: CATSRDIRDTYGYTF.

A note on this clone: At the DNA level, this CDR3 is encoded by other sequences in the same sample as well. Here the CDR3 reads CASSPQENQPQHF. Here the CDR3 DNA reads TGTGCCAGCAGCCCACAGGAGAATCAGCCCCAGCATTTT. V and J are TRBV7-6 and TRBJ1-5; D is possibly TRBD1 (5 bases). Germline CDR1 SGHVS, CDR2 FNYEAQ. This CDR3 spans 13 amino acids. Trimming took off 5 bases at V and 4 bases at J, with 9 bases between the two ends. The variable domain in full, with the rest retrieved from reference TRBV7-6 and TRBJ1-5, is GAGVSQSPRYKVTKRGQDVALRCDPISGHVSLYWYRQALGQGPEFLTYFNYEAQQDKSGLPNDRFSAERPEGSISTLTIQRTEQRDSAMYRCASSPQENQPQHFGDGTRLSIL.

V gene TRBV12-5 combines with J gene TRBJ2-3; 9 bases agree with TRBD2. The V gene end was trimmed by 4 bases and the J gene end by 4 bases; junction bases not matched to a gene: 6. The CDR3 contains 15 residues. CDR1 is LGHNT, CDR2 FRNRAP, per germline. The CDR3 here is CASGSGLAEADTQYF. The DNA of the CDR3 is TGTGCTAGTGGTTCGGGACTAGCTGAGGCAGATACGCAGTATTTT.

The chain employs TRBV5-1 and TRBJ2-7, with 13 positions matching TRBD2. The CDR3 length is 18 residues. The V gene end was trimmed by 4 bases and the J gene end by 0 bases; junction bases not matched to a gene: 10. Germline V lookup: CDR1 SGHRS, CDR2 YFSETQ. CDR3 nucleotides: TGCGCCAGCAGCACCCAAACTAGCGGGGGGGCGACCTCCTACGAGCAGTACTTC. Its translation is CASSTQTSGGATSYEQYF.

This chain's CDR3 is CASILGGGHDIQYF. The CDR3 DNA follows: TGTGCCAGCATCCTCGGCGGTGGACATGACATTCAGTACTTC. V and J are TRBV7-2 and TRBJ2-4, with TRBD1 as a possible D gene (5 bases). The CDR3 runs 14 residues. Germline CDR1 reads SGHTA; CDR2 reads FQGNSA. V dropped 7 bases and J dropped 8 bases, with 18 bases sitting between them.

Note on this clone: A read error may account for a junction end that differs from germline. The CDR3 loop reads CASSPRRGLLAGDTGELFF. In DNA form, the CDR3 reads TGTGCTAGCAGCCCACGGAGGGGGCTACTAGCGGGTGATACCGGGGAGCTGTTTTTT. The chain recombines TRBV7-7 with TRBJ2-2, with 9 bases matching TRBD2. The germline gives CDR1 SSHAT, CDR2 FNYEAQ (reference sequence). The CDR3 is 19 residues long.

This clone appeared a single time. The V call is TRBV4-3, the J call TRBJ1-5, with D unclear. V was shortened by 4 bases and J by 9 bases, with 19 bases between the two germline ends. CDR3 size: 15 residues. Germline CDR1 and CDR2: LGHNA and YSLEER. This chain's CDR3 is CASSPGRSSGRPQHF. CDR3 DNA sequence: TGCGCCAGCAGCCCAGGACGGTCTTCCGGGCGGCCCCAGCATTTT.

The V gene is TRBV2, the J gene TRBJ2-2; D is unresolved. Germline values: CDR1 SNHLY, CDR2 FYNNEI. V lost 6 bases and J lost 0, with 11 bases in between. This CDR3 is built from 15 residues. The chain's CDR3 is CASRETYANTGELFF. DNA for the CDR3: TGTGCCAGCAGAGAGACGTACGCGAACACCGGGGAGCTGTTTTTT.

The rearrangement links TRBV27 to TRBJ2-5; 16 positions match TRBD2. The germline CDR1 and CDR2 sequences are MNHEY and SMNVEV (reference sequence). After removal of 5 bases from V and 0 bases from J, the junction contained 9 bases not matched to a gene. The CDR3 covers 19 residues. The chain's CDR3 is CASSRRPGLAGGDQETQYF. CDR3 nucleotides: TGTGCCAGCAGTCGGAGACCGGGACTAGCGGGGGGGGACCAAGAGACCCAGTACTTC.

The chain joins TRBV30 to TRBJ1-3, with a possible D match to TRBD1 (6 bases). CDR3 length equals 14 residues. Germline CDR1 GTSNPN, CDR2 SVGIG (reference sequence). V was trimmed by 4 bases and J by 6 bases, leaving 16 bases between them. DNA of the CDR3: TGTGCCTGGAAAGCTGGACAGACATTAAACACCATATATTTT. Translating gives CAWKAGQTLNTIYF.

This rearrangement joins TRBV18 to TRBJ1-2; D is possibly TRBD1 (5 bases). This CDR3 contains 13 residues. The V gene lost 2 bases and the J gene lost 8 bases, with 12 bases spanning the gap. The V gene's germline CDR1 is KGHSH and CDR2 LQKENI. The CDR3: CASSPVQGKGYTF. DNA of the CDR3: TGTGCCAGCTCACCAGTCCAGGGCAAGGGCTACACCTTC.

CDR3 protein: CAWSRGGPGQPQHF. The CDR3 bases are TGTGCCTGGAGTCGGGGGGGGCCGGGTCAGCCCCAGCATTTT. This sequence joins TRBV30 and TRBJ1-5, with D tentatively TRBD1 (6 bases). The CDR3 runs 14 residues. Germline-derived CDR1 and CDR2 are GTSNPN and SVGIG (reference sequence). V was cut by 2 bases and J by 6 bases, with 14 bases left in between.

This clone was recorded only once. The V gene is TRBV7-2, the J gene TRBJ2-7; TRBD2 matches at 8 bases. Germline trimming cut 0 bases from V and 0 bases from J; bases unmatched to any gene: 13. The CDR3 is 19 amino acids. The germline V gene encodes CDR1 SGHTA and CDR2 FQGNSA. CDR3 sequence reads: CASSLASTGSSGRSYEQYF. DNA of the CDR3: TGTGCCAGCAGCTTAGCGAGCACAGGATCTAGCGGGCGCTCCTACGAGCAGTACTTC.

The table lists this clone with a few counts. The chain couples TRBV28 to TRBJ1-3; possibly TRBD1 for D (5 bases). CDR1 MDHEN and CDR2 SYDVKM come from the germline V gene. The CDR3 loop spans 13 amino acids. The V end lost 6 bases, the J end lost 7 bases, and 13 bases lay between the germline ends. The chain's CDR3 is CASRTQGGNTIYF. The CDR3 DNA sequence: TGTGCCAGCAGGACCCAGGGCGGGAACACCATATATTTT.

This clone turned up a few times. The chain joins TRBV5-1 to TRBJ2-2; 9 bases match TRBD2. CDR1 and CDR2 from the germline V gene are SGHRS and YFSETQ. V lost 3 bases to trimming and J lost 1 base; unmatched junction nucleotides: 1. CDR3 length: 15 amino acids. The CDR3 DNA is TGCGCCAGCAGCTCGACTAGCGGGAACACCGGGGAGCTGTTTTTT. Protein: CASSSTSGNTGELFF.

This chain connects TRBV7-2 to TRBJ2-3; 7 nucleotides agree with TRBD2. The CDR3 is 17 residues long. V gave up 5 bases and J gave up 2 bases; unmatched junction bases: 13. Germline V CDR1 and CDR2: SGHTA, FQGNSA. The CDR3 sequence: CASSPAERGPSTDTQYF. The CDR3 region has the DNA TGTGCCAGCAGCCCCGCGGAGCGGGGCCCCTCCACAGATACGCAGTATTTT.